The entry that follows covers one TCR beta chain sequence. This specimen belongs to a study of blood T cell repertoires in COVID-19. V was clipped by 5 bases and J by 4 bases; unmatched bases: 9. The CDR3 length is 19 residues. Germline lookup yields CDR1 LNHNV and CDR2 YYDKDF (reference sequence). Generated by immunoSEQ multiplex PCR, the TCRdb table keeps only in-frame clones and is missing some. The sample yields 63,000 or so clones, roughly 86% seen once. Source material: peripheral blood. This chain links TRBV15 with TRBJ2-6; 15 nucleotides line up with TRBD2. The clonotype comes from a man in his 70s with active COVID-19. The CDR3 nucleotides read TGTGCCACCAGCTTCGGACTAGCGGGAGGGCCGAGGGGGGCCAACGTCCTGACTTTC. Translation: CATSFGLAGGPRGANVLTF.